The clone carrying this T cell receptor (beta chain) was counted many times. What it recognizes is unknown. The iRepertoire nested amplicon-rescue multiplex PCR amplified TCR alpha and beta CDR3s from RNA. One-step reverse transcription and amplification started from approximately 100-400 ng of tissue mRNA or PBMC total RNA. TCRdb fed the multiplex PCR reads into MiXCR, producing one record per CDR3 protein. Altogether about 190,000 distinct CDR3 sequences are present, over 30% being singletons, with the ten largest covering roughly 21%. The data derive from a study of glioma-infiltrating T cells. Trimming left V 3 bases short and J 10 bases short, with 10 bases between. The length of the CDR3 is 12 residues. Germline V gene sequence: CDR1 MNHEY, CDR2 SVGEGT. Overall study results and limits: Non-neoplastic patients had below-expected tissue-blood divergence, while all gliomas exceeded expectation. Only very few CDR3 sequences appeared in both tissue and blood.

J is TRBJ2-1 and V is TRBV6-2 or TRBV6-3; a possible D gene is TRBD2 (5 bases). This receptor was taken from a human donor with low-grade glioma or glioblastoma, undergoing nonglioma brain surgery, or in good health (not recorded which). The sequenced sample was glioma tissue, nonneoplastic brain tissue, or PBMCs (not recorded which). Here the CDR3 reads CASSYEGGEQFF. CDR3 in DNA: TGTGCCAGCAGTTATGAAGGAGGCGAGCAGTTCTTC.